The present TCR beta chain was sequenced within a study of blood T cell repertoires in COVID-19 (dated by TCRdb to 2020 to 2021). Background on the whole study: Samples from collaborators originated in the United States, Italy and Spain and spanned both the acute and convalescent phases of COVID-19. The dataset comprised deeply sampled blood TCRbeta repertoires from subjects exposed to, actively infected with, or recovered from COVID-19. The repertoires were made available in a free public database intended to serve as a resource for research on the immune response to SARS-CoV-2. A de-identified subject ID, COVID-19 status, age in years and sex were almost always included in the sample metadata. The samples were drawn from two sources: the first 160 participants of the ongoing ImmuneRACE study, and 1,000 to 1,500 subjects contributed by 6 global collaborators. The material from the prospective study consisted of cDNA or gDNA derived from T cells, B-cell-depleted T cells, or PBMCs. Where available, HLA class I and class II types were taken from metadata supplied by the sample provider and were not determined by assay-based typing. Overall study outcomes, separate from this receptor: Clinical and demographic metadata were provided uncurated, with the amount varying by source and participant.

Spanning cysteine to phenylalanine, the CDR3 consists of 17 amino acids. The CDR3 DNA has 51 bases and is translated from base 1. Between the V and J ends, shortened by 2 bases and 0 bases respectively, the junction contains 13 bases. CDR1 is given as SGHTA and CDR2 as FQGNSA, both from the germline V gene. The immunoSEQ Assay, a bias-controlled multiplex PCR, was used to amplify TCRbeta CDR3 regions from genomic DNA. In the authors' own workflow: Within the assay, amplification of reference gene primers was used to estimate how many nucleated cells each sample contained. To quantify the absolute abundance of each unique TCRbeta CDR3 rearrangement, sequence reads were collapsed and filtered. For each sample, productive Simpson clonality was calculated as the square root of Simpson's diversity index over productive rearrangements. As stored in TCRdb, this immuneACCESS dataset retains in-frame rearrangements with V and J assigned. A fraction of the clones does not appear; measured against another copy, unresolved V genes explain less than half of the discrepancy, and the remainder lacks a known reason. V, J and clone size were drawn from that table, and D and trimming were deduced from the DNA. In all, the sample holds under 250,000 clones, and about four fifths of those were seen once. The top ten clones comprise 3.6% of the sample.

Each collaborating institution followed its own protocols to collect whole blood in K2EDTA tubes. For TCRbeta analysis, collaborator samples were shipped as frozen whole blood, as isolated PBMCs, or as DNA extracted from either sample type. Remarks on this clone: It lacks a known antigen. No qualities accompany the bases; no much larger clone lies one base away.

This clonotype was obtained from a woman aged 80 or over with acute or convalescent COVID-19. The chain was built from TRBV7-2 and TRBJ1-4; TRBD1 is perhaps the D gene, given 6 matching bases. The specimen sequenced was peripheral blood. In nucleotide form, the sequence is TGTGCCAGCAGCTTATATGCAGGGGCTACAACTAATGAAAAACTGTTTTTT. It is translated as CASSLYAGATTNEKLFF.